This is a list of T cell receptor beta chains from one sample in a study of T cell clusters in autoimmune cytopenias. TCRdb reprocessed the multiplex PCR reads and keeps a single row for each CDR3 protein, giving no DNA. Recorded for this sample: roughly 16,000 distinct CDR3 sequences. A further study also used this sample, focusing on T cell repertoires in aging, cancer and after chemotherapy.

The sample taken for sequencing was peripheral blood. The receptors were sampled from a human donor in good health. CDR3s include the opening cysteine and the closing phenylalanine or tryptophan. Each record gives: clone size, J gene, V gene, CDR3 protein. Clone size is shown for a subset of rows, as once, few, many or a class of expanded clone.

NA | TRBJ2-3 | TRBV29-1 | CSVEGLAGDTQYF
NA | TRBJ2-3 | TRBV6-5 | CASSPTGTPAPDTQYF
medium-sized | TRBJ2-7 | TRBV29-1 | CSVGPASYEQYF
NA | TRBJ2-7 | TRBV11-2 | CASILRAGLNEQYF
NA | TRBJ1-1 | TRBV19 | CASSIGGTTEAFF
NA | TRBJ1-1 | TRBV18 | CASSPAGSRDRGTEAFF
NA | TRBJ2-7 | TRBV6-1 | CASSYSTADYEQYF
medium-sized | TRBJ2-3 | TRBV11-3 | CASTLLGEGDTQYF
medium-sized | TRBJ2-3 | TRBV19 | CASTSGGADTQYF
NA | TRBJ1-5 | TRBV12-3/TRBV12-4 | CASSLDSAPQHF
NA | TRBJ2-3 | TRBV27 | CASKRGGRTDTQYF
NA | TRBJ2-2 | TRBV19 | CASLGDRDSHTGELFF
NA | TRBJ2-1 | TRBV5-4 | CASSLVGVRNKDEQFF
NA | TRBJ2-1 | TRBV12-3/TRBV12-4 | CASSPAGGYNEQFF
NA | TRBJ2-5 | TRBV13 | CASSLASGTGETQYF
NA | TRBJ2-3 | TRBV30 | CAWNSAGANTQYF
NA | TRBJ2-1 | TRBV6-5 | CASSSPGQGYNEQFF
NA | TRBJ2-7 | TRBV7-9 | CASGAGNEQYF
NA | TRBJ2-1 | TRBV4-3 | CASSQESGAAQFF
NA | TRBJ2-7 | TRBV12-3/TRBV12-4 | CASSWGTNLQYF
medium-sized | TRBJ2-1 | TRBV29-1 | CSVVGPFSYNEQFF
medium-sized | TRBJ2-1 | TRBV29-1 | CSVCVGLAGVGEQFF
medium-sized | TRBJ2-5 | TRBV11-3 | CASSLTLETQYF
NA | TRBJ1-5 | TRBV19 | CASSMWGNQKPQHF
NA | TRBJ2-7 | TRBV5-4 | CARTLGQSPYEQYF
NA | TRBJ1-5 | TRBV6-6 | CASSYGQISSNQPQHF
NA | TRBJ2-3 | TRBV6-5 | CASSYSGAGHTDTQYF
NA | TRBJ1-6 | TRBV19 | CASRRNQVYNSPLHF
NA | TRBJ2-7 | TRBV5-5 | CASSLMEYEQYF
NA | TRBJ2-7 | TRBV12-3/TRBV12-4 | CASSPDRTYEQYF
medium-sized | TRBJ2-5 | TRBV27 | CASSSVVGQETQYF
NA | TRBJ1-2 | TRBV30 | CAGHIRDATAANYGYTF
NA | TRBJ1-5 | TRBV30 | CAYTGQGPNQPQHF
NA | TRBJ2-2 | TRBV6-1 | CASSEWTHSNTGELFF
NA | TRBJ1-5 | TRBV27 | CASSPGTGGNQPQHF
medium-sized | TRBJ2-7 | TRBV6-5 | CASRQGIAGGYEQYF
NA | TRBJ2-1 | TRBV5-5 | CASSFSPVSEQFF
NA | TRBJ2-7 | TRBV5-4 | CASSLPGKGDYEQYF
NA | TRBJ2-1 | TRBV24-1 | CATSDVTSGRYNEQFF
NA | TRBJ2-7 | TRBV6-1 | CASSEATGGAGEQYF
NA | TRBJ2-7 | TRBV30 | CAWSVGLHLEQYF
NA | TRBJ1-2 | TRBV6-1 | CAGSYTRGHTYTF
NA | TRBJ1-2 | TRBV18 | CASSQQGAGYGYTF
NA | TRBJ2-1 | TRBV5-4 | CASSLGLAGDLVLNEQFF
medium-sized | TRBJ2-3 | TRBV11-3 | CASSLDRTRNAQYF
NA | TRBJ2-1 | TRBV12-3/TRBV12-4 | CASSSRSGGGPSNEQFF
NA | TRBJ2-1 | TRBV19 | CASSIDSGSSYNEQFF